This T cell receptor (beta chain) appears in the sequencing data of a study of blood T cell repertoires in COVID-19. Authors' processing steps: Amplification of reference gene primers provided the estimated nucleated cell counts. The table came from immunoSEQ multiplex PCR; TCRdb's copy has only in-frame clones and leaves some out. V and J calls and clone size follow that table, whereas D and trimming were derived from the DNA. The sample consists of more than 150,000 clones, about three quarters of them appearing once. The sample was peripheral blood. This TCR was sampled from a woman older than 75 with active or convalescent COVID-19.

In DNA, the CDR3 is TGTGCCAGCAGTGACCCGACGATTCGAGAACAGGGGGCTGGCAATCAGCCCCAGCATTTT. The encoded protein is CASSDPTIREQGAGNQPQHF. V and J are TRBV6-4 and TRBJ1-5; 9 nucleotides line up with TRBD1. The CDR3 sequence is 20 residues long. The junction had 16 bases not matched to a gene; V was cut back by 2 bases and J by 2 bases. Germline assignment: CDR1 MRHNA and CDR2 SNTAGT.